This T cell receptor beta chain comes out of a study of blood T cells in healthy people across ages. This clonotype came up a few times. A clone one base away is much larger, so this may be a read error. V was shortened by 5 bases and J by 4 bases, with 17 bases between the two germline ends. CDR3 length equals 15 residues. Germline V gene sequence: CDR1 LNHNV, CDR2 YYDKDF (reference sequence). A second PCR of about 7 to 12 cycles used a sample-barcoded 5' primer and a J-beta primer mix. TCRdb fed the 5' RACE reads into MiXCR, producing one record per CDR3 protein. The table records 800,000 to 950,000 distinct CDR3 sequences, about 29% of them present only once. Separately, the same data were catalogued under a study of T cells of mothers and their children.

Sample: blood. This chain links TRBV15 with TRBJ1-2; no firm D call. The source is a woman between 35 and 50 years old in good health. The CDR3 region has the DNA TGTGCCACCAGCGGATACAACGTGTCGGTCTATGGCTACACCTTC. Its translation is CATSGYNVSVYGYTF.